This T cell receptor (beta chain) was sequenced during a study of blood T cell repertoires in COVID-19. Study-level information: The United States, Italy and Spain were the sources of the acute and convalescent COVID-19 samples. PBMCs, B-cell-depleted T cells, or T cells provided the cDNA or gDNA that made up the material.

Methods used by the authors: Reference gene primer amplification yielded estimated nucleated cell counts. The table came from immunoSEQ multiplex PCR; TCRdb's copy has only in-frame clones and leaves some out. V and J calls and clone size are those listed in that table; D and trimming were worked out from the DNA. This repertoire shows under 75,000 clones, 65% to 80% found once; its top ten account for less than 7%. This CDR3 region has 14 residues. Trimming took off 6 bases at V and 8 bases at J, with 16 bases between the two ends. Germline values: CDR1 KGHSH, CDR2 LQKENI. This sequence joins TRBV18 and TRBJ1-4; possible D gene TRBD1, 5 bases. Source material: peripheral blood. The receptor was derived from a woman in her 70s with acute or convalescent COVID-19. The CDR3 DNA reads TGTGCCAGCTCTCGGGGGGAACGCGGAGAAAAACTGTTTTTT. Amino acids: CASSRGERGEKLFF.